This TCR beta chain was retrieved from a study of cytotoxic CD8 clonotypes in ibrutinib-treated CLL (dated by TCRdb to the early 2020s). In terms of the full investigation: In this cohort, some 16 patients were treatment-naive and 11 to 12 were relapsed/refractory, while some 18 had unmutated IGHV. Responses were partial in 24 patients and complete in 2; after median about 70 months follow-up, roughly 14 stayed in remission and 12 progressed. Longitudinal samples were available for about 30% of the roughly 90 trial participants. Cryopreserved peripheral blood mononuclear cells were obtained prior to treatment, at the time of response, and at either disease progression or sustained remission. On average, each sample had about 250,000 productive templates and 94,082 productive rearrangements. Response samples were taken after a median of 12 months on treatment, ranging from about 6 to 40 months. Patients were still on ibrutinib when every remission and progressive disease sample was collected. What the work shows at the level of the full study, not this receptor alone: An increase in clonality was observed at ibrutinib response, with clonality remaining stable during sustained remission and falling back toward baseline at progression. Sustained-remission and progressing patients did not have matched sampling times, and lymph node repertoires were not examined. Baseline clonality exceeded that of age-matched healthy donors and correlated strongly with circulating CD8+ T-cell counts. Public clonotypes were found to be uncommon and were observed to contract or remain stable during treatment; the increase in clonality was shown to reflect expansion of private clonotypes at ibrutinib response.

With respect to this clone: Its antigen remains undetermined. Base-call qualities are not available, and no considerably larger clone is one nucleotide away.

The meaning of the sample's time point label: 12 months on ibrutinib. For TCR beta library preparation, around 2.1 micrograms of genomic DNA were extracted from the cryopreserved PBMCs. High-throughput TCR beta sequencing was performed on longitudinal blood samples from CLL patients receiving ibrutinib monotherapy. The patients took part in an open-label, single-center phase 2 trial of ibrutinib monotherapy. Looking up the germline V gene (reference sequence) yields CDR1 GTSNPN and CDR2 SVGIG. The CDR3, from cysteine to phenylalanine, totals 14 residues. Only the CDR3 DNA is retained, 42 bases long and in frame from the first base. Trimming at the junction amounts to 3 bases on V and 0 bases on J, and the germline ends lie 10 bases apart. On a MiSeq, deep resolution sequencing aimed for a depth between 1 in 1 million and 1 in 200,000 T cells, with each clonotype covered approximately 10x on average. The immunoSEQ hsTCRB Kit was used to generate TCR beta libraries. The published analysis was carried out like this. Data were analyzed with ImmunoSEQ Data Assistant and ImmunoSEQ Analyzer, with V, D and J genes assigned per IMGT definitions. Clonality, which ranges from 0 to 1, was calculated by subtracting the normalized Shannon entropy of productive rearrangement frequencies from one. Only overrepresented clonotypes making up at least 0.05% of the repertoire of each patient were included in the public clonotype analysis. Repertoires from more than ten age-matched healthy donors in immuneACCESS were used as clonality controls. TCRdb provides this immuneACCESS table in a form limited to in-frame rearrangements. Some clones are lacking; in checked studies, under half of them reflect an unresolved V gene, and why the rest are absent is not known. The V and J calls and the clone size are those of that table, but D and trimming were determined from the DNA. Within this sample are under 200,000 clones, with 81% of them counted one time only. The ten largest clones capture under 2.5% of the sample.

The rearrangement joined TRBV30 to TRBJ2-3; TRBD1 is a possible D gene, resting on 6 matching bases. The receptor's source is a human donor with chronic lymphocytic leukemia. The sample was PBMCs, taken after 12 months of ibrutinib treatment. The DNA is TGTGCCTGGAGACAGGGTTTTAGCACAGATACGCAGTATTTT. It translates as CAWRQGFSTDTQYF.